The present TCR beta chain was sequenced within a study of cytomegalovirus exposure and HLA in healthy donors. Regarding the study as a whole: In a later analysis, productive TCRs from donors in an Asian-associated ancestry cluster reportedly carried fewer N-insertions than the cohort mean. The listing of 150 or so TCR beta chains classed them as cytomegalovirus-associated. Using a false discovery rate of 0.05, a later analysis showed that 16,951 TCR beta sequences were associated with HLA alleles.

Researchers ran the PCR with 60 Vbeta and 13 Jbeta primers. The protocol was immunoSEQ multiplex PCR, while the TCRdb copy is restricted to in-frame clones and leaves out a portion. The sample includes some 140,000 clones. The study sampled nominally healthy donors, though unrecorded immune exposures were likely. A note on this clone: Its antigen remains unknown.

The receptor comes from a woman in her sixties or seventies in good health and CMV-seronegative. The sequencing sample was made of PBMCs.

CDR3 region: CASRSQGQMVTEAFF. As DNA, the CDR3 is TGTGCCAGCAGATCTCAGGGACAGATGGTCACTGAAGCTTTCTTT. The rearrangement links TRBV7-9 to TRBJ1-1, with TRBD1 matching over 7 bases. J was trimmed by 4 bases and V by 6 bases; bases with no gene match: 11. In germline, CDR1 is SEHNR, CDR2 FQNEAQ (reference sequence). The CDR3 loop spans 15 amino acids.